These 15 T cell receptor beta chains were all obtained from the same sample, sequenced in a study of T cells in Graves' hyperthyroidism and ophthalmopathy. TCR beta CDR3 region amplification was performed from RNA transcripts. HTBI primers were employed in a first-round RT-PCR of the TCR CDR3. TCRdb analysed the multiplex PCR reads with MiXCR anew, one entry per CDR3 protein. The sample carries some 770,000 distinct CDR3 sequences, roughly 17% recorded once. Material for sequencing was blood. The receptors derive from a man younger than 30 with Graves' hyperthyroidism.

This clonotype was picked up many times. The rearrangement joins TRBV20-1 to TRBJ2-7; 8 nucleotides agree with TRBD2. The length of the CDR3 is 15 residues. CDR1 and CDR2 from the germline V gene are DFQATT and SNEGSKA (reference sequence). Trimming cost V 3 bases and J 2 bases; bases outside gene matches: 9. Here the CDR3 reads CSARSLGSGTYEQYF. The CDR3 DNA sequence: TGCAGTGCTAGGTCCCTGGGTAGCGGGACCTACGAGCAGTACTTC.

The chain has TRBV9 and TRBJ2-1; no clear D. Trimming pared 4 bases from V and 6 bases from J, leaving 26 bases between. CDR1 SGDLS and CDR2 YYNGEE come from the germline V gene. This CDR3 has 18 residues. In DNA form, the CDR3 reads TGTGCCAGCAGCCCCCCCTACGGTAGTGACCCTGATGGCAATGAGCAGTTCTTC. Protein: CASSPPYGSDPDGNEQFF.

CDR3 loop: CSAMGTRLEQDTQYF. The DNA of the CDR3 is TGCAGTGCTATGGGAACTAGGTTAGAGCAAGATACGCAGTATTTT. The chain is built from TRBV20-1 and TRBJ2-3; possible D gene TRBD2, 5 bases. Germline V gene lookup returns CDR1 DFQATT and CDR2 SNEGSKA (reference sequence). The CDR3 totals 15 residues. The germline V and J ends were trimmed by 4 bases and 5 bases, with 19 bases remaining between them.

This clonotype was picked up a small number of times. The chain joins TRBV4-1 to TRBJ2-3; D call uncertain. The V end lost 1 base, the J end lost 1 base, and 12 bases lay between the germline ends. The germline CDR1 and CDR2 sequences are MGHRA and YSYEKL. The CDR3 spans 16 residues. The CDR3 loop is CASSQVWAARTDTQYF. DNA for the CDR3: TGCGCCAGCAGCCAAGTTTGGGCAGCACGCACAGATACGCAGTATTTT.

This clonotype was detected only a few times. The rearrangement joins TRBV7-9 to TRBJ2-5; no clear D. The germline V gene has CDR1 SEHNR and CDR2 FQNEAQ (reference sequence). The CDR3 runs 14 residues. Between the trimmed V and J ends, which lost 1 base and 2 bases, there was a span of 8 bases. CDR3 protein: CASSLDSLQETQYF. For the CDR3, the DNA is TGTGCCAGCAGCTTAGACTCCCTTCAAGAGACCCAGTACTTC.

J is TRBJ2-5 and V is TRBV4-2; 9 nucleotides agree with TRBD2. Losses at the gene ends were 0 bases for V and 9 bases for J; bases not matched to a gene: 11. Germline V gene data show CDR1 as LGHNA and CDR2 as YNFKEQ. The CDR3 totals 16 residues. As DNA, the CDR3 is TGTGCCAGCAGCCAAGATGAGCTAGCGGGGACGGCGGCCCAGTACTTC. It codes for CASSQDELAGTAAQYF.

This clonotype was found many times. The chain carries TRBV6-1 and TRBJ2-7; a weak D match, TRBD1 (6 bases). CDR3 length: 14 residues. The germline V and J ends were trimmed by 4 bases and 2 bases, with 12 bases remaining between them. CDR1 MNHNS and CDR2 SASEGT come from the germline V gene. The DNA of the CDR3 is TGTGCCAGCAGTGGGTCCGGACAGACCTACGAGCAGTACTTC. Protein product: CASSGSGQTYEQYF.

This chain joins TRBV10-2 and TRBJ2-1; perhaps TRBD1 as D (6 bases). CDR3 length equals 14 residues. Germline values: CDR1 WSHSY, CDR2 SAAADI. Trimming stripped 5 bases from V and 12 bases from J, with 20 bases between. The CDR3 nucleotides are TGCGCCAGCAGTTCCACTGGACAACCCAGGGGGCAGTTCTTC. Translating gives CASSSTGQPRGQFF.

This clonotype was counted many times. V and J are TRBV28 and TRBJ2-7; 7 bases match TRBD2. Germline CDR1 reads MDHEN; CDR2 reads SYDVKM. This CDR3 region has 14 residues. V was pared by 3 bases and J by 6 bases, with 8 bases of the junction left unmatched. The CDR3 here is CASSFPTSGTEQYF. DNA for the CDR3: TGTGCCAGCAGTTTTCCTACAAGCGGGACCGAGCAGTACTTC.

This clonotype has ten or more counts. The chain is built from TRBV2 and TRBJ2-1, with D possibly being TRBD2 (5 bases). Trimming took 8 bases from V and 0 from J, leaving 17 bases between them. This CDR3 spans 16 amino acids. The germline gives CDR1 SNHLY, CDR2 FYNNEI. CDR3 coding DNA: TGTGCCAGCGTCCGCGGGCGGAAGAGCTCCTACAATGAGCAGTTCTTC. Translating gives CASVRGRKSSYNEQFF.

This clonotype was counted many times. This chain links TRBV30 with TRBJ2-1; 8 nucleotides align to TRBD2. The trim removed 4 bases at V and 1 base at J, leaving 9 bases unmatched. Looked up from germline, CDR1 is GTSNPN and CDR2 is SVGIG (reference sequence). The CDR3 runs to 16 residues. The CDR3 coding sequence is TGTGCCTGGATCGGTGGGAGCGGGAGTTCCTACAATGAGCAGTTCTTC. This codes for CAWIGGSGSSYNEQFF.

This chain connects TRBV29-1 to TRBJ2-6; D remains unclear. V gave up 0 bases and J gave up 0 bases, with 9 bases separating them. The CDR3 has 16 residues. Germline lookup yields CDR1 SQVTM and CDR2 ANQGSEA. The CDR3 reads CSVEDSRDSGANVLTF. In DNA form, the CDR3 reads TGCAGCGTTGAAGATTCTAGGGACTCTGGGGCCAACGTCCTGACTTTC.

V usage is TRBV6-2 or TRBV6-3 and J usage is TRBJ2-2; D is undetermined. V lost 0 bases, J lost 2 bases, and 19 bases lay in between. Germline V lookup: CDR1 MNHEY, CDR2 SVGEGT. The CDR3 covers 19 residues. For the CDR3, the DNA is TGTGCCAGCAGTTACTCGACGGCCCATACCGTTCTAAACACCGGGGAGCTGTTTTTT. Protein: CASSYSTAHTVLNTGELFF.

This clonotype was picked up a small number of times. The rearrangement links TRBV5-1 to TRBJ2-2; tentative D call: TRBD1 (5 bases). This CDR3 spans 16 amino acids. V was pared by 0 bases and J by 7 bases, with 16 bases between. The germline gives CDR1 SGHRS, CDR2 YFSETQ. This CDR3 is CASSLVAGFAVGELFF. The CDR3 DNA reads as TGCGCCAGCAGCTTGGTTGCAGGGTTCGCCGTCGGGGAGCTGTTTTTT. Full variable domain (missing parts from reference TRBV5-1 and TRBJ2-2): KAGVTQTPRYLIKTRGQQVTLSCSPISGHRSVSWYQQTPGQGLQFLFEYFSETQRNKGNFPGRFSGRQFSNSRSEMNVSTLELGDSALYLCASSLVAGFAVGELFFGEGSRLTVL.

The chain employs TRBV10-3 and TRBJ2-7; 9 bases map to TRBD2. CDR1 is ENHRY, CDR2 SYGVKD, per germline. This CDR3 contains 15 residues. The ends lost 5 bases at V and 9 bases at J; junction bases unmatched: 14. This CDR3 reads CAISYLSSGAITQYF. CDR3 DNA: TGTGCCATCAGTTACTTGTCTAGCGGGGCGATCACGCAGTACTTC.